This TCR beta chain was captured by sequencing in a study of cytomegalovirus exposure and HLA in healthy donors. The PCR used 60 Vbeta and 13 Jbeta primers. Profiling relied on immunoSEQ multiplex PCR, and the TCRdb table lists in-frame clones only, not all of them. The sample lists about 120,000 clones, 65% to 75% occurring once. General study results and limits: As was reported, the classifier diagnosed cytomegalovirus status with high specificity and sensitivity. Generally TCR sequences proved uncommon, though certain public TCRs appeared in numerous donors. What a later analysis showed was that several of the most significant clusters appeared linked to common viral pathogens. Of the V segments, some could not be distinguished, including TRBV6-2 and TRBV6-3, and were excluded.

V lost 6 bases to trimming and J lost 9 bases; unmatched junction nucleotides: 7. Germline lookup yields CDR1 MNHNS and CDR2 SASEGT. The CDR3 covers 13 residues. About this clone itself: Its specificity is not known.

The sample was PBMCs. The chain uses TRBV6-1 and TRBJ2-1; 8 bases agree with TRBD1. The TCR originated in a man younger than 40 in good health and CMV-seropositive. CDR3 coding DNA: TGTGCCAGCAGCGAACAGGGGGTTAGTGAGCAGTTCTTC. This sequence encodes CASSEQGVSEQFF.